Listed below are T cell receptor beta chains from one sample, sequenced in a study of a mutant IDH1 vaccine in newly diagnosed glioma. Clones were read by immunoSEQ multiplex PCR, and TCRdb kept only the in-frame ones, dropping some. The table shows approximately 50,000 clones, with about three quarters occurring only once. Antigens of these TCRs are unknown. This sample comprised PBMCs, obtained from a glioma patient whose treatment included an IDH1 peptide vaccine. These receptors originate from a man in his fifties with glioma. Both conserved end residues are part of each CDR3. The order of the fields is CDR3 length, V gene, J gene, clone size, CDR3 protein. For some rows the clone size is stated as once, few or many, or as a class when expanded; others skip it.

cdr3_length: 14
v_call: TRBV19
j_call: TRBJ2-5
clone_size: .
cdr3_aa: CASRRLAGEETQYF

cdr3_length: 15
v_call: TRBV7-9
j_call: TRBJ1-2
clone_size: .
cdr3_aa: CASSLAGETGSRYTF

cdr3_length: 14
v_call: TRBV6-1
j_call: TRBJ2-1
clone_size: .
cdr3_aa: CASNLDRGRREQFF

cdr3_length: 15
v_call: TRBV4-2
j_call: TRBJ1-2
clone_size: .
cdr3_aa: CASSQEHGGRYGYTF

cdr3_length: 12
v_call: TRBV5-4
j_call: TRBJ1-2
clone_size: once
cdr3_aa: CASSSDGYGYTF

cdr3_length: 15
v_call: TRBV19
j_call: TRBJ1-5
clone_size: .
cdr3_aa: CASSPQGTGNQPQHF

cdr3_length: 15
v_call: TRBV5-1
j_call: TRBJ2-1
clone_size: .
cdr3_aa: CASSFSGDRYNEQFF

cdr3_length: 14
v_call: TRBV10-3
j_call: TRBJ2-4
clone_size: .
cdr3_aa: CAISRRGGIDIQYF

cdr3_length: 14
v_call: TRBV30
j_call: TRBJ1-4
clone_size: .
cdr3_aa: CASKLSHLNEKLFF

cdr3_length: 13
v_call: TRBV27
j_call: TRBJ2-7
clone_size: .
cdr3_aa: CASSFDRGGEQYF

cdr3_length: 14
v_call: TRBV14
j_call: TRBJ1-2
clone_size: .
cdr3_aa: CASRPRVSMSGYTF

cdr3_length: 13
v_call: TRBV29-1
j_call: TRBJ1-4
clone_size: .
cdr3_aa: CSGCRDTDSELFF

cdr3_length: 15
v_call: TRBV6-5
j_call: TRBJ1-2
clone_size: .
cdr3_aa: CASSLRGGPNYGYTF

cdr3_length: 14
v_call: TRBV2
j_call: TRBJ1-1
clone_size: .
cdr3_aa: CASSTGVMYTEAFF

cdr3_length: 15
v_call: TRBV7-2
j_call: TRBJ1-4
clone_size: .
cdr3_aa: CASSPAGGSNEKLFF

cdr3_length: 14
v_call: TRBV21-1
j_call: TRBJ1-2
clone_size: .
cdr3_aa: CASPWEVGVYGYTF

cdr3_length: 14
v_call: TRBV9
j_call: TRBJ1-2
clone_size: .
cdr3_aa: CASSREVRVNGYTF

cdr3_length: 15
v_call: TRBV14
j_call: TRBJ2-7
clone_size: .
cdr3_aa: CASSPLGGVTYEQYF

cdr3_length: 14
v_call: TRBV5-1
j_call: TRBJ1-1
clone_size: few
cdr3_aa: CASSLEGGVTEAFF

cdr3_length: 12
v_call: TRBV7-2
j_call: TRBJ2-1
clone_size: .
cdr3_aa: CASSLQGNEQFF

cdr3_length: 16
v_call: TRBV5-1
j_call: TRBJ2-1
clone_size: .
cdr3_aa: CASSSTSGGPGNEQFF

cdr3_length: 16
v_call: TRBV6-6
j_call: TRBJ1-4
clone_size: .
cdr3_aa: CASSYSSMATNEKLFF

cdr3_length: 20
v_call: TRBV27
j_call: TRBJ2-3
clone_size: once
cdr3_aa: CASSLLASGGIAHSTDTQYF

cdr3_length: 15
v_call: TRBV6-1
j_call: TRBJ1-1
clone_size: .
cdr3_aa: CASIQRSGRSTEAFF

cdr3_length: 11
v_call: TRBV29-1
j_call: TRBJ1-1
clone_size: .
cdr3_aa: CSAGVNTEAFF

cdr3_length: 15
v_call: TRBV7-2
j_call: TRBJ1-3
clone_size: .
cdr3_aa: CASSTRTASGNTIYF

cdr3_length: 12
v_call: TRBV30
j_call: TRBJ2-1
clone_size: once
cdr3_aa: CAWSVWDNEQFF

cdr3_length: 13
v_call: TRBV5-4
j_call: TRBJ2-7
clone_size: .
cdr3_aa: CASSSGTEYEQYF

cdr3_length: 15
v_call: TRBV4-2
j_call: TRBJ1-4
clone_size: .
cdr3_aa: CASSQEGTEGVELFF

cdr3_length: 15
v_call: TRBV14
j_call: TRBJ2-5
clone_size: few
cdr3_aa: CASSHLQTGGGAQYF

cdr3_length: 14
v_call: TRBV6-1
j_call: TRBJ1-3
clone_size: few
cdr3_aa: CASRLGGAGDTIYF

cdr3_length: 15
v_call: TRBV2
j_call: TRBJ2-5
clone_size: .
cdr3_aa: CASSDGPGGLETQYF

cdr3_length: 12
v_call: TRBV6-6
j_call: TRBJ2-1
clone_size: .
cdr3_aa: CASRGEQVEQFF

cdr3_length: 12
v_call: TRBV29-1
j_call: TRBJ2-7
clone_size: once
cdr3_aa: CSARGQIYEQYF

cdr3_length: 15
v_call: TRBV30
j_call: TRBJ1-6
clone_size: .
cdr3_aa: CAWSVKGQYNSPLHF

cdr3_length: 15
v_call: TRBV7-2
j_call: TRBJ2-1
clone_size: .
cdr3_aa: CASSLGTSGGDEQFF

cdr3_length: 13
v_call: TRBV6-5
j_call: TRBJ1-1
clone_size: once
cdr3_aa: CASSFRGETEAFF

cdr3_length: 16
v_call: TRBV7-9
j_call: TRBJ1-6
clone_size: once
cdr3_aa: CASSLGSGSRNSPLHF

cdr3_length: 14
v_call: TRBV6-1
j_call: TRBJ1-1
clone_size: .
cdr3_aa: CASNWGQSNTEAFF

cdr3_length: 14
v_call: TRBV5-4
j_call: TRBJ1-4
clone_size: .
cdr3_aa: CASSTGGANEKLFF

cdr3_length: 13
v_call: TRBV19
j_call: TRBJ2-1
clone_size: .
cdr3_aa: CASTAQGSNEQFF

cdr3_length: 16
v_call: TRBV28
j_call: TRBJ2-5
clone_size: .
cdr3_aa: CASSPGTAVRQETQYF

cdr3_length: 21
v_call: TRBV4-3
j_call: TRBJ2-2
clone_size: medium-sized
cdr3_aa: CASSQDRGLAESPWGTGELFF

cdr3_length: 14
v_call: TRBV5-1
j_call: TRBJ1-1
clone_size: .
cdr3_aa: CASSLQDRVTEAFF

cdr3_length: 14
v_call: TRBV7-9
j_call: TRBJ2-1
clone_size: few
cdr3_aa: CASKGTSSYNEQFF

cdr3_length: 13
v_call: TRBV10-3
j_call: TRBJ1-5
clone_size: .
cdr3_aa: CAISLDGNQPQHF

cdr3_length: 13
v_call: TRBV5-1
j_call: TRBJ1-2
clone_size: once
cdr3_aa: CASSFGTGNGYTF

cdr3_length: 15
v_call: TRBV7-9
j_call: TRBJ1-3
clone_size: .
cdr3_aa: CASSLSSGAGNTIYF

cdr3_length: 13
v_call: TRBV9
j_call: TRBJ2-2
clone_size: .
cdr3_aa: CASSSRDTGELFF

cdr3_length: 15
v_call: TRBV5-1
j_call: TRBJ1-3
clone_size: .
cdr3_aa: CASSPGQISGNTIYF

cdr3_length: 14
v_call: TRBV6-6
j_call: TRBJ2-3
clone_size: .
cdr3_aa: CASAQGWGTDTQYF

cdr3_length: 13
v_call: TRBV30
j_call: TRBJ1-5
clone_size: .
cdr3_aa: CAWSVGDNQPQHF

cdr3_length: 13
v_call: TRBV4-1
j_call: TRBJ1-2
clone_size: .
cdr3_aa: CASSQGREDGYTF

cdr3_length: 15
v_call: TRBV27
j_call: TRBJ1-3
clone_size: .
cdr3_aa: CASRATSFSGNTIYF

cdr3_length: 11
v_call: TRBV5-6
j_call: TRBJ2-7
clone_size: .
cdr3_aa: CASSRGPKQYF

cdr3_length: 17
v_call: TRBV29-1
j_call: TRBJ1-1
clone_size: .
cdr3_aa: CSVEARGTSPMNTEAFF

cdr3_length: 15
v_call: TRBV7-9
j_call: TRBJ1-1
clone_size: .
cdr3_aa: CASSSGGGRSTEAFF